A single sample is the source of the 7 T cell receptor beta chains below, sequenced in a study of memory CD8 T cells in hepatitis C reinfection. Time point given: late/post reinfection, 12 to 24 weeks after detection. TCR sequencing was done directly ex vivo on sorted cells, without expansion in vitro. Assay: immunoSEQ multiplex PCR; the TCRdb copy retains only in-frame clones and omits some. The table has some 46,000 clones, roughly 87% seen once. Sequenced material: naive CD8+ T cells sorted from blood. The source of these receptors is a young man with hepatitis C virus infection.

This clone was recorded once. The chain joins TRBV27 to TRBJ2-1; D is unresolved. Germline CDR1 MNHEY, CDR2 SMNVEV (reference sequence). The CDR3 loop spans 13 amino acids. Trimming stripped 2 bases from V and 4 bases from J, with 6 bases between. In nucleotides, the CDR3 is TGTGCCAGCAGTTTAAACCAGTACAATGAGCAGTTCTTC. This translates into CASSLNQYNEQFF.

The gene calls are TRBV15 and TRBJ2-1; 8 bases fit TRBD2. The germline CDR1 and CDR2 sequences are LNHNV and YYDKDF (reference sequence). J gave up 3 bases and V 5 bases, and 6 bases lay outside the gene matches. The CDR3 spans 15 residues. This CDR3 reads CATSLSGAYYNEQFF. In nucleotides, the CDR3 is TGTGCCACCAGCCTTAGCGGGGCCTACTACAATGAGCAGTTCTTC.

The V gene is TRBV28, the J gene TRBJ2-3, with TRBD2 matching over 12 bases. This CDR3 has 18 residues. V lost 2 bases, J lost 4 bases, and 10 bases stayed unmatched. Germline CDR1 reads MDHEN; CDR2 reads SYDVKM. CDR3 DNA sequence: TGTGCCAGCAGTTTACCTATCTTACTAGCGGGAGGATCAGATACGCAGTATTTT. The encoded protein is CASSLPILLAGGSDTQYF. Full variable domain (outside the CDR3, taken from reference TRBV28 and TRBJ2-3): DVKVTQSSRYLVKRTGEKVFLECVQDMDHENMFWYRQDPGLGLRLIYFSYDVKMKEKGDIPEGYSVSREKKERFSLILESASTNQTSMYLCASSLPILLAGGSDTQYFGPGTRLTVL.

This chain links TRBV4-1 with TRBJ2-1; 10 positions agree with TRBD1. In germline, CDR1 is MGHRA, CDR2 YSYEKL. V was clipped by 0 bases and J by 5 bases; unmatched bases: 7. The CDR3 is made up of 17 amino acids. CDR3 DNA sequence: TGCGCCAGCAGCCAAGATCATGGGACAGGGGCCCACAATGAGCAGTTCTTC. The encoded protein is CASSQDHGTGAHNEQFF.

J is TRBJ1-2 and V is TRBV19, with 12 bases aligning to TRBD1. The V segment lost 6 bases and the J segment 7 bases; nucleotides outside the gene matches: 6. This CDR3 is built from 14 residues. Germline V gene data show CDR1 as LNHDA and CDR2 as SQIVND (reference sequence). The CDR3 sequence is CASSPGQGALGYTF. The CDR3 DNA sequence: TGTGCCAGTAGCCCGGGACAGGGGGCCCTTGGCTACACCTTC. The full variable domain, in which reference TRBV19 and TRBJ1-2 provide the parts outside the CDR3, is DGGITQSPKYLFRKEGQNVTLSCEQNLNHDAMYWYRQDPGQGLRLIYYSQIVNDFQKGDIAEGYSVSREKKESFPLTVTSAQKNPTAFYLCASSPGQGALGYTFGSGTRLTVV.

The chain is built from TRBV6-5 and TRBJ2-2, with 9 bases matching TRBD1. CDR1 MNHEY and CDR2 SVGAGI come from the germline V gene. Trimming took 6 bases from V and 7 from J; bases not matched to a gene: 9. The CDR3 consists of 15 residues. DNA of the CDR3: TGTGCCAGCAGGGCTCTTACAGGGGGCTACGGGGAGCTGTTTTTT. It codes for CASRALTGGYGELFF.

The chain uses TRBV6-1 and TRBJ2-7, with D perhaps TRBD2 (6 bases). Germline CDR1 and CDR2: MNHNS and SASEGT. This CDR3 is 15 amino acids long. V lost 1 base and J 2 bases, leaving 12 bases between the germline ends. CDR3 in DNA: TGTGCCAGCAGTGAAGGTCCGGGAGACCCCTACGAGCAGTACTTC. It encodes CASSEGPGDPYEQYF.